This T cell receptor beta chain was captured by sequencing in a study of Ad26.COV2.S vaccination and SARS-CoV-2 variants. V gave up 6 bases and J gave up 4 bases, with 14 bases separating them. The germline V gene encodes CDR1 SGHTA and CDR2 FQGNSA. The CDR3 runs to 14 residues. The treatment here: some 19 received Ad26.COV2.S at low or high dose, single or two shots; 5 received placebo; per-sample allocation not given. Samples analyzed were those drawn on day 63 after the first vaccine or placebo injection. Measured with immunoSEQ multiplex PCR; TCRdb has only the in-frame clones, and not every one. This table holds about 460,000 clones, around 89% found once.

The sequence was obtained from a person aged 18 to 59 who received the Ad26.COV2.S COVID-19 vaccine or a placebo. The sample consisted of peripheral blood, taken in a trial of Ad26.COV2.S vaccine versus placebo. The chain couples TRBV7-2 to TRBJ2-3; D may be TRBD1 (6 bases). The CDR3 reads CASSTSQGSDTQYF. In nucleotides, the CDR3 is TGTGCCAGCAGTACCTCCCAGGGGTCAGATACGCAGTATTTT.